The 15 T cell receptor beta chains below come from one sample, sequenced in a study of T-cell reconstitution after alpha-beta-depleted transplantation in children. Unique molecular identifiers were used to barcode this TCRbeta library. Each CDR3 protein gets one entry after TCRdb re-called the PCR reads with MiXCR. The sample includes around 800,000 distinct CDR3 sequences, 15% to 20% of them seen just once. The source material was PBMCs, mostly from graft donor cells, sampled 360 days after TCRalphabeta/CD19-depleted stem cell transplant. These TCRs come from a male patient under 18 who had a stem cell transplant for acute lymphoblastic leukemia, so the T cells may come from the graft donor.

This clonotype was seen only a few times. The chain combines TRBV12-3 or TRBV12-4 with TRBJ2-4, with no clear D. V shed 5 bases and J shed 6 bases, with 8 bases lying between them. The CDR3 sequence is 12 residues long. CDR3 bases: TGTGCCAGCAGTGCTGATGGAAACATTCAGTACTTC. It is translated as CASSADGNIQYF.

This clonotype was counted between two and nine times. The V gene is TRBV5-5, the J gene TRBJ1-1, with 8 bases fitting TRBD1. Germline CDR1 SGHKS, CDR2 YYEKEE (reference sequence). The length of the CDR3 is 14 residues. The CDR3 sequence is CCSVLTGVNTEAFF. The CDR3 coding sequence is TGTTGCTCGGTGTTGACAGGGGTGAACACTGAAGCTTTCTTT.

The rearrangement uses TRBV7-8 and TRBJ1-2; 8 bases agree with TRBD1. Per the germline V gene, CDR1 is SGHVS and CDR2 is FQNEAQ. V shed 4 bases, J shed 4 bases, and the junction held 5 bases outside the gene matches. This CDR3 contains 14 residues. The CDR3 is CASSSDRGPYGYTF. The CDR3 coding sequence is TGTGCCAGCAGCTCCGACAGGGGACCCTATGGCTACACCTTC.

This clonotype has a count of ten or more. The chain carries TRBV7-3 and TRBJ2-1; 12 bases are shared with TRBD2. CDR3 size: 16 residues. The germline CDR1 and CDR2 sequences are SGHTA and FQGTGA. V shed 5 bases and J 7 bases; nucleotides not matched to a gene: 9. CDR3 residues: CASSLRTSGNVNEQFF. CDR3 sequence (DNA): TGTGCCAGCAGCCTCCGGACTAGCGGGAACGTAAATGAGCAGTTCTTC.

This clonotype has just a few counts. The V gene is TRBV10-3, the J gene TRBJ2-2, with no clear D. The CDR3 totals 13 residues. Trimming took 3 bases from V and 6 from J, leaving 8 bases between them. CDR1 and CDR2 from the germline V gene are ENHRY and SYGVKD. In DNA form, the CDR3 reads TGTGCCATCAGTGACAAGGGTGCCGGGGAGCTGTTTTTT. This sequence encodes CAISDKGAGELFF.

V usage is TRBV6-1 and J usage is TRBJ1-2, with 7 bases lining up with TRBD1. CDR3 length: 13 amino acids. Losses at the gene ends were 6 bases for V and 3 bases for J; bases not matched to a gene: 4. Germline V lookup: CDR1 MNHNS, CDR2 SASEGT. The CDR3 region has the DNA TGTGCCAGCAGGGAGGGACAGTACTATGGCTACACCTTC. This sequence encodes CASREGQYYGYTF.

The V call is TRBV20-1, the J call TRBJ2-5, with D hard to call. V shed 5 bases and J shed 1 base, with 14 bases lying between them. This CDR3 is 14 amino acids long. Germline CDR1 is DFQATT and CDR2 is SNEGSKA (reference sequence). CDR3 in amino acids: CSAPSRTTQETQYF. The DNA of the CDR3 is TGCAGTGCTCCCTCGAGAACAACCCAAGAGACCCAGTACTTC.

This clonotype appeared once. The V call is TRBV15, the J call TRBJ2-3; D perhaps matches TRBD2 (5 bases). V was clipped by 2 bases and J by 4 bases, with 13 bases between them. Germline CDR1 is LNHNV and CDR2 is YYDKDF (reference sequence). The length of the CDR3 is 15 residues. CDR3 sequence reads: CATSRPPRTADTQYF. The CDR3 DNA reads TGTGCCACCAGCAGACCTCCGCGGACTGCAGATACGCAGTATTTT.

This clonotype was detected a few times. CDR3 sequence reads: CASSFSSGTTYEQYF. CDR3 nucleotide sequence: TGTGCCAGCAGCTTCTCTAGCGGTACCACCTACGAGCAGTACTTC. The chain joins TRBV7-3 to TRBJ2-7; 7 nucleotides agree with TRBD2. The V gene's germline CDR1 is SGHTA and CDR2 FQGTGA. The CDR3 runs to 15 residues. V dropped 3 bases and J dropped 2; count of bases not matched to a gene: 7. Supplemented by reference TRBV7-3 and TRBJ2-7, the full variable domain reads GAGVSQTPSNKVTEKGKYVELRCDPISGHTALYWYRQSLGQGPEFLIYFQGTGAADDSGLPNDRFFAVRPEGSVSTLKIQRTERGDSAVYLCASSFSSGTTYEQYFGPGTRLTVT.

This clonotype was picked up a small number of times. The chain carries TRBV12-3 or TRBV12-4 and TRBJ2-7, with TRBD1 identical over 9 bases. The CDR3 length is 15 residues. Losses at the gene ends were 7 bases for V and 3 bases for J; bases not matched to a gene: 10. The CDR3 DNA reads TGTGCCAGCACCTCACCGGGACAGGGCCTCTACGAGCAGTACTTC. Its protein is CASTSPGQGLYEQYF.

This clonotype was counted a few times. This chain uses TRBV12-3 or TRBV12-4 with TRBJ1-5; the match to TRBD1 covers 8 bases. The CDR3 sequence is 16 residues long. J gave up 2 bases and V 5 bases, and 8 bases lay outside the gene matches. CDR3 in amino acids: CASSHQGAGGNQPQHF. The DNA of the CDR3 is TGTGCCAGCAGTCATCAGGGGGCGGGGGGCAATCAGCCCCAGCATTTT.

This clonotype was counted at least ten times. The V call is TRBV12-3 or TRBV12-4, the J call TRBJ2-2, with 8 bases fitting TRBD2. The V segment lost 5 bases and the J segment 5 bases; nucleotides outside the gene matches: 1. CDR3 length equals 13 residues. CDR3 nucleotide sequence: TGTGCCAGCAGTCGACTAGCGACCGGGGAGCTGTTTTTT. Translated: CASSRLATGELFF.

The rearrangement uses TRBV9 and TRBJ2-3; 10 bases align to TRBD2. The junction had 6 bases not matched to a gene; V was cut back by 4 bases and J by 1 base. Germline values: CDR1 SGDLS, CDR2 YYNGEE. The CDR3 has 16 amino acids. As DNA, the CDR3 is TGTGCCAGCAGCCACCGAGGACTAGCGGGCACAGATACGCAGTATTTT. This gives the protein CASSHRGLAGTDTQYF.

Only a few counts were recorded for this clonotype. This rearrangement joins TRBV2 to TRBJ2-2, with TRBD1 as a possible D gene (5 bases). Germline V gene sequence: CDR1 SNHLY, CDR2 FYNNEI. This CDR3 has 13 amino acids. V was cut by 4 bases and J by 6 bases, with 9 bases left in between. The CDR3 DNA sequence: TGTGCCAGCAGTGCAGGGATTTCCGGGGAGCTGTTTTTT. It codes for CASSAGISGELFF.

V gene TRBV25-1 combines with J gene TRBJ1-2; D ambiguous. Germline assignment: CDR1 MGHDK and CDR2 SYGVNS. The germline V and J ends were trimmed by 2 bases and 7 bases, with 20 bases remaining between them. The CDR3 is made up of 16 amino acids. DNA of the CDR3: TGTGCCAGCAGTGAACCTGCGGCCCCAAATTCGGCTGGCTACACCTTC. Amino acid sequence: CASSEPAAPNSAGYTF.